The 21 T cell receptor beta chains below come from one sample, sequenced in a study of cytomegalovirus exposure and HLA in healthy donors (dated 2017 in TCRdb). The library was obtained by the immunoSEQ multiplex PCR assay. A mixture of 60 forward primers for TCR Vbeta segments and 13 reverse primers for TCR Jbeta segments was used in the multiplex PCR. As stored in TCRdb, this immuneACCESS dataset retains in-frame rearrangements with V and J assigned. A fraction of the clones does not appear; measured against another copy, unresolved V genes explain less than half of the discrepancy, and the remainder lacks a known reason. A total of a few hundred thousand clones appear in this sample, around 80% of them only once. In total, the top ten clones hold about 3% of the sample. Sequencing used PBMCs. The receptors stem from a man younger than 45 in good health and CMV-seronegative.

The chain recombines TRBV7-9 with TRBJ1-1; possible D gene TRBD1, 5 bases. V was trimmed by 11 bases and J by 0 bases, leaving 16 bases between them. Per the germline V gene, CDR1 is SEHNR and CDR2 is FQNEAQ (reference sequence). The CDR3 runs to 14 residues. CDR3 region: CAAHGGSMNTEAFF. The CDR3 coding sequence is TGTGCCGCCCACGGGGGATCAATGAACACTGAAGCTTTCTTT. Based on the CDR3 plus reference TRBV7-9 and TRBJ1-1, the full variable domain is DTGVSQNPRHKITKRGQNVTFRCDPISEHNRLYWYRQTLGQGPEFLTYFQNEAQLEKSRLLSDRFSAERPKGSFSTLEIQRTEQGDSAMYLCAAHGGSMNTEAFFGQGTRLTVV.

The chain couples TRBV9 to TRBJ1-2, with 8 bases identical to TRBD1. Germline CDR1 reads SGDLS; CDR2 reads YYNGEE. V trimming: 3 bases; J trimming: 7 bases; junction bases outside the gene matches: 5. This CDR3 region has 13 residues. The CDR3 spells CASSATGVVGYTF. The CDR3 DNA follows: TGTGCCAGCAGCGCGACAGGGGTCGTTGGCTACACCTTC.

This rearrangement joins TRBV6-5 to TRBJ1-2, with D maybe TRBD1 (5 bases). Germline CDR1 is MNHEY and CDR2 is SVGAGI. Between the trimmed V and J ends, which lost 0 bases and 7 bases, there was a span of 18 bases. This CDR3 has 16 residues. The CDR3 is CASSYSNGGGRGGYTF. CDR3 DNA sequence: TGTGCCAGCAGTTACTCAAATGGCGGGGGAAGGGGTGGCTACACCTTC.

The chain carries TRBV19 and TRBJ1-5; TRBD1 aligns across 7 bases. Germline V gene lookup returns CDR1 LNHDA and CDR2 SQIVND (reference sequence). V dropped 7 bases and J dropped 0; count of bases not matched to a gene: 6. The CDR3 length is 15 residues. CDR3 protein: CASTLDRNSNQPQHF. The CDR3 DNA reads TGTGCCAGTACCTTGGACAGGAATAGCAATCAGCCCCAGCATTTT.

The rearrangement joins TRBV9 to TRBJ2-7; tentatively, D is TRBD2 (7 bases). CDR1 and CDR2 from the germline V gene are SGDLS and YYNGEE. The CDR3 loop spans 15 amino acids. With 3 bases removed from V and 2 bases from J, the gap between germline ends came to 15 bases. CDR3 amino acids: CASSAAAGAAYEQYF. The CDR3 DNA sequence: TGTGCCAGCAGCGCCGCCGCGGGGGCAGCCTACGAGCAGTACTTC.

This clone was observed a handful of times. The rearrangement links TRBV7-9 to TRBJ1-5; 8 positions match TRBD1. CDR1 is SEHNR and CDR2 is FQNEAQ in the germline V gene (reference sequence). CDR3 length: 15 residues. J was trimmed by 5 bases and V by 1 base; bases with no gene match: 4. CDR3 protein: CASSLGTGKHQPQHF. The DNA of the CDR3 is TGTGCCAGCAGCTTAGGGACAGGGAAGCATCAGCCCCAGCATTTT.

The chain links TRBV7-5 to TRBJ1-6; whether TRBD1, the table's D call, matches the DNA was not checked. TRBV7-5 is a pseudogene segment. The CDR3 covers 13 residues. The CDR3 reads CARSSRGNSPLHF. The CDR3 nucleotides are TGTGCCAGAAGCTCCAGGGGTAATTCACCCCTCCACTTT.

Concerning this clone: Because the CDR3's place on the DNA is in doubt, the DNA is left out and the CDR3 is given as listed by TCRdb. The gene calls are TRBV21-1 and TRBJ2-7; TRBD2 is the table's D call and was not checked against the DNA. TRBV21-1 is termed a pseudogene. The CDR3 adds up to 20 amino acids, both ends counted. This CDR3 is CASSKVSPLWARGSAYEQYF.

The chain employs TRBV5-6 and TRBJ1-5, with TRBD1 matching 7 bases. Per germline, CDR1 SGHDT and CDR2 YYEEEE. With V trimmed by 5 bases and J by 5 bases, 7 bases remained unmatched. The CDR3 contains 14 residues. CDR3 region: CASRGNRGDQPQHF. In nucleotides, the CDR3 is TGTGCCAGCAGGGGGAACAGGGGAGATCAGCCCCAGCATTTT.

This clone was counted only a few times. The CDR3 DNA follows: TGCGCCAGCAGCGGAGGGGAATTAGGGCTGAACACCGGGGAGCTGTTTTTT. It codes for CASSGGELGLNTGELFF. The V call is TRBV4-1, the J call TRBJ2-2; maybe TRBD2 (6 bases). The ends were cut back, 5 bases at V and 1 base at J, with 17 bases in the middle. This CDR3 is 17 amino acids long. CDR1 and CDR2 from the germline V gene are MGHRA and YSYEKL.

The genes are TRBV7-8 and TRBJ2-3; no firm D call. Germline CDR1 reads SGHVS; CDR2 reads FQNEAQ. V lost 4 bases, J lost 5 bases, and 13 bases lay in between. The CDR3 covers 14 residues. CDR3 sequence reads: CASSSRSGIDTQYF. The CDR3 region has the DNA TGTGCCAGCAGCTCCCGTTCGGGTATAGATACGCAGTATTTT. Looking up the rest from reference TRBV7-8 and TRBJ2-3 gives the full variable domain: GAGVSQSPRYKVAKRGQDVALRCDPISGHVSLFWYQQALGQGPEFLTYFQNEAQLDKSGLPSDRFFAERPEGSVSTLKIQRTQQEDSAVYLCASSSRSGIDTQYFGPGTRLTVL.

The chain is built from TRBV19 and TRBJ1-1; 7 bases match TRBD1. Unmatched junction bases numbered 7, after V lost 5 bases and J lost 1 base. The CDR3 is 15 amino acids. Germline V gene sequence: CDR1 LNHDA, CDR2 SQIVND (reference sequence). The CDR3 is CASSPTGEGNTEAFF. The CDR3 nucleotides read TGTGCCAGTAGTCCAACAGGGGAAGGGAACACTGAAGCTTTCTTT.

This clone appeared a single time. The chain carries TRBV28 and TRBJ1-2, with D tentatively TRBD1 (6 bases). Germline V gene lookup returns CDR1 MDHEN and CDR2 SYDVKM. V lost 4 bases and J 5 bases, leaving 8 bases between the germline ends. This CDR3 has 12 amino acids. As DNA, the CDR3 is TGTGCCAGCAGTTGGACAGTTTATGGCTACACCTTC. Translation: CASSWTVYGYTF.

The chain employs TRBV5-1 and TRBJ1-1; 9 positions agree with TRBD1. V gave up 5 bases and J gave up 1 base; unmatched junction bases: 3. This CDR3 is 14 amino acids long. Germline V gene sequence: CDR1 SGHRS, CDR2 YFSETQ. For the CDR3, the DNA is TGCGCCAGCAGGCAGGGACAGGGGAACACTGAAGCTTTCTTT. It codes for CASRQGQGNTEAFF.

This rearrangement joins TRBV5-6 to TRBJ2-5, with 10 bases matching TRBD1. Germline V lookup: CDR1 SGHDT, CDR2 YYEEEE. This CDR3 contains 14 residues. V gave up 0 bases and J gave up 4 bases; unmatched junction bases: 0. The CDR3 DNA follows: TGTGCCAGCAGCTTGGGGACAGGGGGAGAGACCCAGTACTTC. Encoded protein: CASSLGTGGETQYF.

CDR3 nucleotide sequence: TGTGCCAGCAGCTTAGTGGGGGGGGCAGGCACAGATACGCAGTATTTT. This codes for CASSLVGGAGTDTQYF. V is TRBV7-2 and J is TRBJ2-3, with D possibly being TRBD2 (7 bases). The CDR3 has 16 residues. Germline CDR1 reads SGHTA; CDR2 reads FQGNSA. Between the trimmed V and J ends, which lost 1 base and 1 base, there was a span of 12 bases.

This clone was observed a few times. The DNA of the CDR3 is TGTGCCAGCAGCTATGCCAGGGGTCAGCCCCAGCATTTT. Residues: CASSYARGQPQHF. The chain joins TRBV6-5 to TRBJ1-5; tentative D call: TRBD1 (6 bases). The CDR3 extends over 13 amino acids. Looked up from germline, CDR1 is MNHEY and CDR2 is SVGAGI. V shed 6 bases and J shed 6 bases, with 12 bases lying between them.

The chain combines TRBV5-6 with TRBJ1-2; perhaps TRBD1 as D (6 bases). There are 13 residues in the CDR3. V was cut by 2 bases and J by 8 bases, with 13 bases left in between. From germline, CDR1 is SGHDT and CDR2 YYEEEE. CDR3 nucleotides: TGTGCCAGCAGCTTTGACAGGCGAGGCGGCTACACCTTC. Translating gives CASSFDRRGGYTF.

The chain joins TRBV5-5 to TRBJ1-1; D unresolved. CDR3 length: 13 residues. From germline, CDR1 is SGHKS and CDR2 YYEKEE (reference sequence). Trimming stripped 4 bases from V and 3 bases from J, with 10 bases between. The CDR3 loop is CASSNGAYTEAFF. CDR3 DNA sequence: TGTGCCAGCAGCAATGGAGCGTACACTGAAGCTTTCTTT.

V gene TRBV14 combines with J gene TRBJ1-1, with D perhaps TRBD1 (5 bases). The length of the CDR3 is 13 residues. Germline V gives CDR1 SGHDN, CDR2 FVKESK. The ends were cut back, 0 bases at V and 10 bases at J, with 12 bases in the middle. The CDR3 loop is CASSQDAGFAAFF. The CDR3 region has the DNA TGTGCCAGCAGCCAAGATGCAGGGTTCGCAGCTTTCTTT.

This clone occurred once. The chain couples TRBV28 to TRBJ2-7, with 9 bases aligning to TRBD1. The CDR3 is 15 amino acids. J lost 2 bases, V lost 7 bases, and 9 bases had no gene match. Per germline, CDR1 MDHEN and CDR2 SYDVKM. CDR3 sequence reads: CASMEPGQGTYEQYF. The CDR3 DNA sequence: TGTGCCAGCATGGAGCCGGGACAGGGAACCTACGAGCAGTACTTC.